This entry describes one TCR beta chain. Generated by immunoSEQ multiplex PCR, the TCRdb table keeps only in-frame clones and is missing some. Of tens of thousands of clones in the sample, 91% were seen once. Trimming left V 4 bases short and J 4 bases short, with 8 bases between. From germline, CDR1 is LNHDA and CDR2 SQIVND (reference sequence). CDR3 length equals 13 residues. The sample comes from a study of T cell changes during pregnancy in multiple sclerosis. The sample was peripheral blood, taken in the third trimester of pregnancy. The TCR sequence derives from a female donor in good health, enrolled as a control in a pregnancy study. The V call is TRBV19, the J call TRBJ2-1; D unclear. The CDR3 loop is CASSSTDYNEQFF. CDR3 bases: TGTGCCAGTAGTAGCACAGATTACAATGAGCAGTTCTTC.